The text below deals with one T cell receptor (beta chain). These data belong to a study of blood T cell repertoires in COVID-19. As for the study in general: Samples representing acute and convalescent COVID-19 were sourced from the United States, Italy and Spain. Nucleic acid was either cDNA or gDNA, and it came from T cells, B-cell-depleted T cells, or PBMCs.

The Seattle patients, enrolled during active infection, were followed longitudinally. In the source study's methods: Estimation of nucleated cell counts was performed using reference gene primer amplification. Sequencing was performed with immunoSEQ multiplex PCR; in TCRdb, only in-frame clones are kept and a portion is missing. Clone size and the V and J calls come from that table; the DNA yielded D and trimming. The table has roughly 190,000 clones, around four fifths seen once; the top ten hold more than 14%. This CDR3 is 16 amino acids long. The germline V gene has CDR1 ENHRY and CDR2 SYGVKD. V lost 8 bases and J 0 bases, leaving 16 bases between the germline ends.

Source material: peripheral blood. The receptor's source is a woman aged 70-85 years with COVID-19, enrolled during active disease. The gene calls are TRBV10-3 and TRBJ2-2; D is perhaps TRBD1 (6 bases). The DNA of the CDR3 is TGTGCCATCGCCTCAGGACAGAGAGCGAACACCGGGGAGCTGTTTTTT. Encoded protein: CAIASGQRANTGELFF.